A single sample gave rise to the 7 T cell receptor beta chains below, sequenced in a study of T-cell reconstitution after alpha-beta-depleted transplantation in children. The TCRbeta library incorporated unique molecular identifiers. TCRdb ran MiXCR on the PCR reads and lists one entry per CDR3 protein. The sample records 200,000 to 300,000 distinct CDR3 sequences, less than 9% being singletons. Sequenced here: PBMCs, mostly from graft donor cells, sampled 180 days after TCRalphabeta/CD19-depleted stem cell transplant. The receptors stem from a male patient between 5 and 17 years old who had a stem cell transplant for acute lymphoblastic leukemia, so the T cells may come from the graft donor.

Ten or more counts support this clonotype. V and J are TRBV6-1 and TRBJ2-7; D is uncertain. Between the trimmed V and J ends, which lost 6 bases and 2 bases, there was a span of 8 bases. This CDR3 contains 12 residues. The germline CDR1 and CDR2 sequences are MNHNS and SASEGT. Here the CDR3 reads CASSYATYEQYF. CDR3 in DNA: TGTGCCAGCAGCTATGCGACCTACGAGCAGTACTTC.

This clonotype occurred many times. The chain has TRBV20-1 and TRBJ1-2; no clear D. Germline-derived CDR1 and CDR2 are DFQATT and SNEGSKA (reference sequence). The CDR3 contains 12 residues. With 6 bases removed from V and 1 base from J, the gap between germline ends came to 9 bases. In nucleotides, the CDR3 is TGCAGTGCCCGGCGAGTTAACTATGGCTACACCTTC. Its translation is CSARRVNYGYTF.

Many counts were recorded for this clonotype. V and J are TRBV2 and TRBJ2-3, with 7 bases identical to TRBD2. Per germline, CDR1 SNHLY and CDR2 FYNNEI. The CDR3 is 15 amino acids. V trimming: 6 bases; J trimming: 4 bases; junction bases outside the gene matches: 10. The DNA for the CDR3 is TGTGCCAGCAGCGGAACCGGGACTACGGCAGATACGCAGTATTTT. This sequence encodes CASSGTGTTADTQYF.

Many counts were recorded for this clonotype. The chain's CDR3 is CASSWARSGPYEQYF. CDR3 sequence (DNA): TGTGCCAGCAGCTGGGCGCGCAGCGGGCCCTACGAGCAGTACTTC. The chain carries TRBV7-9 and TRBJ2-7; a possible D gene is TRBD2 (6 bases). Between the trimmed V and J ends, which lost 4 bases and 2 bases, there was a span of 15 bases. CDR1 is SEHNR and CDR2 is FQNEAQ in the germline V gene (reference sequence). The CDR3 is 15 residues long.

This clonotype occurred many times. The rearrangement links TRBV6-5 to TRBJ1-1; D unclear. CDR3 length: 17 amino acids. V shed 3 bases and J shed 6 bases, with 23 bases lying between them. Germline V lookup: CDR1 MNHEY, CDR2 SVGAGI. The CDR3 spells CASSYRLGLSTNAEAFF. Here the CDR3 DNA reads TGTGCCAGCAGTTATAGGTTGGGTCTTAGTACAAATGCTGAAGCTTTCTTT.

This clonotype was observed many times. The rearrangement joins TRBV28 to TRBJ2-3; a weak D match, TRBD2 (6 bases). Trimming removed 5 bases at V and 5 bases at J, with 17 bases between. The CDR3 is 15 amino acids. CDR1 and CDR2 from the germline V gene are MDHEN and SYDVKM. CDR3 sequence reads: CASSPVWGVRDTQYF. The CDR3 region has the DNA TGTGCCAGCAGTCCCGTTTGGGGGGTTAGAGATACGCAGTATTTT.

Ten or more counts support this clonotype. The chain couples TRBV20-1 to TRBJ2-2, with 8 bases fitting TRBD2. The CDR3 spans 14 residues. The V gene's germline CDR1 is DFQATT and CDR2 SNEGSKA (reference sequence). V shed 5 bases, J shed 0 bases, and the junction held 2 bases outside the gene matches. The CDR3, as DNA: TGCAGTGCTCGGGGGGGGACGAACACCGGGGAGCTGTTTTTT. The encoded protein is CSARGGTNTGELFF.